The 17 T cell receptor beta chains presented below share a single source sample, sequenced in a study of beta chain features in type 1 diabetes. Investigators reverse transcribed all isolated RNA, so they sequenced expressed TCRB transcripts. Method: immunoSEQ multiplex PCR; TCRdb's copy keeps in-frame clones and lacks some. The data hold more than 150,000 clones, with about 13% observed a single time. The specimen was central memory CD4+ T cells from blood. The receptors stem from a young woman in good health.

A note on this clone: Other DNA sequences in this sample translate to the same CDR3. The chain uses TRBV4-3 and TRBJ1-3; D unclear. V was trimmed by 0 bases and J by 1 base, leaving 4 bases between them. CDR1 is LGHNA and CDR2 is YSLEER in the germline V gene. This CDR3 has 14 amino acids. This chain's CDR3 is CASSQDRSGNTIYF. The CDR3 DNA reads TGCGCCAGCAGCCAAGATCGGTCTGGAAACACCATATATTTT.

This clone turned up a few times. The chain couples TRBV9 to TRBJ2-6; TRBD1 matches 8 bases. The CDR3 covers 16 residues. Germline CDR1 SGDLS, CDR2 YYNGEE. V lost 4 bases and J lost 1; bases outside the gene matches: 4. The CDR3 reads CASSTRTGSGANVLTF. For the CDR3, the DNA is TGTGCCAGCAGCACACGGACAGGGTCTGGGGCCAACGTCCTGACTTTC.

This clone has more than one count but fewer than ten. The V and J genes are TRBV2 and TRBJ2-5, with TRBD2 matching 7 bases. There are 15 residues in the CDR3. Germline CDR1 SNHLY, CDR2 FYNNEI. The trim removed 7 bases at V and 1 base at J, leaving 9 bases unmatched. CDR3 nucleotides: TGTGCCAGCAAAGGTCTAGCGGATTTCCAAGAGACCCAGTACTTC. It encodes CASKGLADFQETQYF.

This rearrangement joins TRBV5-1 to TRBJ2-5, with D possibly TRBD1 on 5 matching bases. Germline CDR1 and CDR2: SGHRS and YFSETQ. CDR3 size: 13 residues. Trimming left V 3 bases short and J 4 bases short, with 10 bases between. As DNA, the CDR3 is TGCGCCAGCAGCTCGGACAAAGTAGAGACCCAGTACTTC. It is translated as CASSSDKVETQYF. Together with reference TRBV5-1 and TRBJ2-5, the CDR3 gives the full variable domain: KAGVTQTPRYLIKTRGQQVTLSCSPISGHRSVSWYQQTPGQGLQFLFEYFSETQRNKGNFPGRFSGRQFSNSRSEMNVSTLELGDSALYLCASSSDKVETQYFGPGTRLLVL.

The chain links TRBV6-6 to TRBJ2-7; 8 positions match TRBD1. This CDR3 region has 14 residues. Per the germline V gene, CDR1 is MNHNY and CDR2 is SVGAGI (reference sequence). V lost 7 bases and J lost 3; bases outside the gene matches: 8. The CDR3 nucleotides are TGTGCCAGCATGGCGAGACAGGGGAACTACGAGCAGTACTTC. Its protein product is CASMARQGNYEQYF.

The chain carries TRBV6-1 and TRBJ2-5; 10 nucleotides agree with TRBD1. The CDR3 runs to 15 residues. Germline CDR1 MNHNS, CDR2 SASEGT. V gave up 3 bases and J gave up 5 bases; unmatched junction bases: 6. The CDR3 DNA reads TGTGCCAGCAGTGAGGGACAGGGGACTTTGGAGACCCAGTACTTC. The encoded protein is CASSEGQGTLETQYF.

This chain joins TRBV19 and TRBJ1-1; perhaps TRBD1 as D (6 bases). Between the trimmed V and J ends, which lost 3 bases and 3 bases, there was a span of 11 bases. The germline V gene has CDR1 LNHDA and CDR2 SQIVND (reference sequence). CDR3 length: 14 amino acids. The CDR3 sequence is CASSIVSGDTEAFF. The CDR3 DNA follows: TGTGCCAGTAGTATTGTGTCAGGGGACACTGAAGCTTTCTTT.

This clone showed up just a few times. The chain recombines TRBV29-1 with TRBJ2-7; 9 bases fit TRBD1. Per germline, CDR1 SQVTM and CDR2 ANQGSEA. With 8 bases clipped from V and 6 bases from J, the junction kept 17 bases outside the gene matches. The CDR3 consists of 15 residues. The CDR3 reads CSLGSGDRECREQYF. The CDR3, as DNA: TGCAGCTTGGGCTCAGGGGACAGGGAATGTCGCGAGCAGTACTTC.

The sample holds a few counts of this clone. The chain has TRBV29-1 and TRBJ2-1; the D gene is possibly TRBD2 (6 bases). The V gene's germline CDR1 is SQVTM and CDR2 ANQGSEA. The CDR3 runs 16 residues. The V and J ends lost 0 bases and 10 bases respectively, with 22 bases between them. CDR3 sequence reads: CSVEDQVTGVLREQFF. Here the CDR3 DNA reads TGCAGCGTTGAAGATCAGGTGACGGGAGTCCTCCGCGAGCAGTTCTTC.

This clone was counted only a few times. The chain employs TRBV7-9 and TRBJ1-5, with TRBD1 matching 8 bases. Looked up from germline, CDR1 is SEHNR and CDR2 is FQNEAQ (reference sequence). Unmatched junction bases numbered 7, after V lost 5 bases and J lost 4 bases. The CDR3 contains 15 residues. The CDR3 reads CASSHGTGSNQPQHF. The CDR3 DNA reads TGTGCCAGCAGCCACGGGACAGGCTCAAATCAGCCCCAGCATTTT.

V usage is TRBV30 and J usage is TRBJ1-2; 7 nucleotides agree with TRBD1. V was clipped by 3 bases and J by 5 bases; unmatched bases: 3. The CDR3 runs to 12 residues. Per the germline V gene, CDR1 is GTSNPN and CDR2 is SVGIG (reference sequence). CDR3 in amino acids: CAWRTGIYGYTF. In DNA form, the CDR3 reads TGTGCCTGGAGGACAGGGATATATGGCTACACCTTC.

This clone was detected only a few times. V gene TRBV30 combines with J gene TRBJ1-3; D gene unclear. The ends were cut back, 8 bases at V and 2 bases at J, with 16 bases in the middle. Germline V gives CDR1 GTSNPN, CDR2 SVGIG (reference sequence). The CDR3 has 14 residues. Here the CDR3 DNA reads TGTGCCGGGTCCGGCGGATACGCTGGAAACACCATATATTTT. Protein product: CAGSGGYAGNTIYF. The full variable domain, in which reference TRBV30 and TRBJ1-3 provide the parts outside the CDR3, is SQTIHQWPATLVQPVGSPLSLECTVEGTSNPNLYWYRQAAGRGLQLLFYSVGIGQISSEVPQNLSASRPQDRQFILSSKKLLLSDSGFYLCAGSGGYAGNTIYFGEGSWLTVV.

This rearrangement joins TRBV7-9 to TRBJ2-7; TRBD1 matches at 7 bases. This CDR3 spans 12 amino acids. The germline V gene has CDR1 SEHNR and CDR2 FQNEAQ (reference sequence). J lost 6 bases, V lost 5 bases, and 4 bases had no gene match. CDR3 DNA: TGTGCCAGCAGCCCGAACAGGGGCGAGCAGTACTTC. This encodes CASSPNRGEQYF.

This rearrangement joins TRBV30 to TRBJ2-1, with D tentatively TRBD2 (6 bases). Per germline, CDR1 GTSNPN and CDR2 SVGIG (reference sequence). CDR3 length: 17 residues. V was shortened by 0 bases and J by 8 bases, with 23 bases between the two germline ends. CDR3 DNA sequence: TGTGCCTGGAGTGTAGCCGGGCTAGCGTCTTCGAAGGATGAGCAGTTCTTC. It codes for CAWSVAGLASSKDEQFF.

The V call is TRBV30, the J call TRBJ1-2; 8 nucleotides agree with TRBD1. CDR1 is GTSNPN, CDR2 SVGIG, per germline (reference sequence). The CDR3 contains 17 residues. V shed 3 bases, J shed 4 bases, and the junction held 16 bases outside the gene matches. The CDR3 here is CAWSSPPGQAYVYGYTF. DNA for the CDR3: TGTGCCTGGAGCAGCCCTCCGGGACAGGCTTACGTCTATGGCTACACCTTC.

This clone was seen more than once but under ten times. The chain employs TRBV7-3 and TRBJ1-5, with D possibly TRBD1 on 5 matching bases. The germline gives CDR1 SGHTA, CDR2 FQGTGA. The germline V and J ends were trimmed by 0 bases and 5 bases, with 5 bases remaining between them. This CDR3 contains 13 residues. The CDR3 DNA reads TGTGCCAGCAGCTTAACCAGGGATCAGCCCCAGCATTTT. Its translation is CASSLTRDQPQHF.

The rearrangement links TRBV7-9 to TRBJ2-7, with TRBD2 matching 7 bases. The length of the CDR3 is 14 residues. Germline values: CDR1 SEHNR, CDR2 FQNEAQ (reference sequence). J gave up 5 bases and V 3 bases, and 7 bases lay outside the gene matches. The CDR3 DNA reads as TGTGCCAGCAGCTTGGGTGGGAGGGCCAACGAGCAGTACTTC. Its protein is CASSLGGRANEQYF.